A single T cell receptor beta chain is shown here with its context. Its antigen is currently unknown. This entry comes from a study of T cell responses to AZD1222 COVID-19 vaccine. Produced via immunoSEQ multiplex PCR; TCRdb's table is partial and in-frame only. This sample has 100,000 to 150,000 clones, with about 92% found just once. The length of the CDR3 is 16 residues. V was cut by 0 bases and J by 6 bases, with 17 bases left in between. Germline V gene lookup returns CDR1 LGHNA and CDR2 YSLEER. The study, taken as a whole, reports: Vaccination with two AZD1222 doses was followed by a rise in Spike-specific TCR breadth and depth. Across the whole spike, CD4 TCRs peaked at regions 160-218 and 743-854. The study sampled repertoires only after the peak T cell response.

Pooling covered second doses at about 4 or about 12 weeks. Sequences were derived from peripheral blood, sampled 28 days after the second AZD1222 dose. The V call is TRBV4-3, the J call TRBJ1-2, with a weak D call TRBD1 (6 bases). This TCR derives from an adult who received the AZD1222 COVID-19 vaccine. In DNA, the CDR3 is TGCGCCAGCAGCCAAGATCAGGCTGGGGGGGCCGATGGCTACACCTTC. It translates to CASSQDQAGGADGYTF.